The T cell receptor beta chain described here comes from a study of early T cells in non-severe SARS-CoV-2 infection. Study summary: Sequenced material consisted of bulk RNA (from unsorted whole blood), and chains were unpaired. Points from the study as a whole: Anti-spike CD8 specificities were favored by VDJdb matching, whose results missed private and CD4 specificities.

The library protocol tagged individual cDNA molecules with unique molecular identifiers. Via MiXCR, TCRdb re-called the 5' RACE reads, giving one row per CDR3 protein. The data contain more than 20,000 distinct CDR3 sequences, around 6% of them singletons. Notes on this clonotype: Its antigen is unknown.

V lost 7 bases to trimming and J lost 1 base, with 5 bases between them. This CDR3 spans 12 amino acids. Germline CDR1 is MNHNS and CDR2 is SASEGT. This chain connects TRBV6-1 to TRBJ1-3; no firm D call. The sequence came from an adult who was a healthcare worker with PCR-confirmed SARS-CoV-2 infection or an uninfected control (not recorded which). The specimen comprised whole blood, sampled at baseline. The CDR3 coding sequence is TGTGCCAGCATCAGGTCTGGAAACACCATATATTTT. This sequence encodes CASIRSGNTIYF.